What follows are 12 T cell receptor beta chains derived from one specimen sequenced in a study of shared T cell receptors in the human thymus. The protocol was immunoSEQ multiplex PCR, while the TCRdb copy is restricted to in-frame clones and leaves out a portion. The sample carries hundreds of thousands of clones, 70% to 90% recorded once. These data also featured in a second study, about human thymus T cells.

Material: thymocytes. The receptors were gathered from a boy under two years old with a congenital heart defect.

This clone was seen a few times. The V call is TRBV5-6, the J call TRBJ1-1; D ambiguous. Germline V gene data show CDR1 as SGHDT and CDR2 as YYEEEE. The CDR3 extends over 13 amino acids. With 0 bases removed from V and 1 base from J, the gap between germline ends came to 4 bases. The CDR3, as DNA: TGTGCCAGCAGCTTGGACAAGAACACTGAAGCTTTCTTT. Its translation: CASSLDKNTEAFF.

The genes are TRBV28 and TRBJ2-7, with 8 bases lining up with TRBD2. Germline trimming cut 5 bases from V and 2 bases from J; bases unmatched to any gene: 14. The V gene's germline CDR1 is MDHEN and CDR2 SYDVKM. The CDR3 is 17 amino acids. CDR3 nucleotides: TGTGCCAGCAGTGTCCCGGGACTAGGGGTCGGCGCCTACGAGCAGTACTTC. Protein: CASSVPGLGVGAYEQYF.

The gene calls are TRBV27 and TRBJ2-7; a possible D gene is TRBD1 (6 bases). Trimming cost V 1 base and J 3 bases, with 22 bases left between them. In germline, CDR1 is MNHEY, CDR2 SMNVEV (reference sequence). This CDR3 comprises 18 residues. The CDR3 DNA sequence: TGTGCCAGCAGTTTATTAAGAGCGCCGGGACACCAACGCTACGAGCAGTACTTC. Protein product: CASSLLRAPGHQRYEQYF.

J is TRBJ1-4 and V is TRBV25-1; 7 bases agree with TRBD1. The CDR3 consists of 13 residues. Germline V gene sequence: CDR1 MGHDK, CDR2 SYGVNS. Unmatched junction bases numbered 6, after V lost 7 bases and J lost 7 bases. The CDR3 loop is CASMEGAGEKLFF. The CDR3 DNA reads as TGTGCCAGCATGGAGGGGGCGGGTGAAAAACTGTTTTTT.

This clone has just a few counts. The CDR3 here is CASKYSNQPQHF. Written as DNA, the CDR3 is TGTGCCAGCAAATATAGCAATCAGCCCCAGCATTTT. The chain carries TRBV2 and TRBJ1-5; D is unresolved. The V end was cut by 7 bases, the J end by 0 bases, with 4 bases between. The CDR3 length is 12 residues. Germline loops: CDR1 SNHLY, CDR2 FYNNEI.

The chain couples TRBV27 to TRBJ2-1, with TRBD2 identical over 8 bases. V dropped 4 bases and J dropped 4; count of bases not matched to a gene: 12. CDR3 size: 17 residues. The germline V gene has CDR1 MNHEY and CDR2 SMNVEV (reference sequence). CDR3 protein: CASSSGIGAGEYNEQFF. In nucleotides, the CDR3 is TGTGCCAGCAGTTCGGGCATCGGAGCGGGAGAGTACAATGAGCAGTTCTTC.

CDR3 loop: CASSGGHEQFF. The CDR3 DNA follows: TGCGCCAGCAGCGGGGGACACGAGCAGTTCTTC. This chain joins TRBV5-1 and TRBJ2-1, with D perhaps matching TRBD1 (6 bases). Germline V gives CDR1 SGHRS, CDR2 YFSETQ. The CDR3 length is 11 residues. Between the trimmed V and J ends, which lost 4 bases and 10 bases, there was a span of 9 bases.

The gene calls are TRBV13 and TRBJ1-1; D might be TRBD1 (6 bases). V gave up 5 bases and J gave up 8 bases, with 21 bases separating them. Germline V gives CDR1 PRHDT, CDR2 FYEKMQ (reference sequence). The CDR3 has 15 residues. The CDR3 sequence is CASSKNNRAPVEAFF. CDR3 nucleotides: TGTGCCAGCAGCAAAAATAACAGGGCCCCGGTGGAAGCTTTCTTT.

J is TRBJ1-2 and V is TRBV7-8; 9 bases align to TRBD1. The CDR3 consists of 15 residues. Germline V lookup: CDR1 SGHVS, CDR2 FQNEAQ. V dropped 5 bases and J dropped 4; count of bases not matched to a gene: 8. The CDR3 coding sequence is TGTGCCAGCAGCGCAACAGGGGGCGATGGCTATGGCTACACCTTC. Translating gives CASSATGGDGYGYTF.

V usage is TRBV10-3 and J usage is TRBJ1-2, with TRBD1 matching over 8 bases. The CDR3 consists of 13 residues. V was pared by 3 bases and J by 8 bases, with 5 bases of the junction left unmatched. Germline CDR1 and CDR2: ENHRY and SYGVKD. The CDR3 spells CAISDRGQEGYTF. Here the CDR3 DNA reads TGTGCCATCAGTGACAGGGGGCAGGAGGGCTACACCTTC.

The chain uses TRBV14 and TRBJ2-5; TRBD2 matches 8 bases. The CDR3 contains 15 residues. The V segment lost 4 bases and the J segment 5 bases; nucleotides outside the gene matches: 9. Germline CDR1 reads SGHDN; CDR2 reads FVKESK. CDR3 coding DNA: TGTGCCAGCAGCCTCGGGACTAGAGGGCGGGAGACCCAGTACTTC. Its protein product is CASSLGTRGRETQYF.

The chain couples TRBV15 to TRBJ2-7; 11 bases are shared with TRBD2. This CDR3 contains 20 residues. The V segment lost 0 bases and the J segment 4 bases; nucleotides outside the gene matches: 17. Per germline, CDR1 LNHNV and CDR2 YYDKDF (reference sequence). The CDR3 sequence is CATSREGGSGRALYSYEQYF. CDR3 sequence (DNA): TGTGCCACCAGCAGAGAGGGGGGTAGCGGGAGGGCCCTCTATTCGTACGAGCAGTACTTC.